This T cell receptor (beta chain) was sequenced for a study of technical replicates of blood from a few donors. The protocol was immunoSEQ multiplex PCR, while the TCRdb copy is restricted to in-frame clones and leaves out a portion. This sample has 70,000 to 85,000 clones, with around 90% found just once. Per germline, CDR1 MGHRA and CDR2 YSYEKL. The CDR3 contains 14 residues. V was shortened by 1 base and J by 5 bases, with 9 bases between the two germline ends. The chain is built from TRBV4-1 and TRBJ2-1; possibly TRBD1 for D (5 bases). This sequence was found in a human donor in good health. Material: T cells isolated from PBMCs. In nucleotides, the CDR3 is TGCGCCAGCAGCCAAGTGACAGCTAACAATGAGCAGTTCTTC. It encodes CASSQVTANNEQFF.